Below, 17 T cell receptor beta chains from the same sample are listed, as sequenced in a study of blood T cell repertoires in COVID-19. Libraries were prepared by immunoSEQ multiplex PCR; TCRdb keeps only in-frame clonotypes and omits some of them. The sample lists 310,000 or so clones; around nine tenths were seen once. Material for sequencing was PBMCs or T cells enriched from blood (not recorded which). The receptor set was obtained from a woman in her thirties who had recovered from COVID-19.

Only one count was recorded for this clone. The V and J genes are TRBV14 and TRBJ2-1, with 11 bases matching TRBD1. The ends lost 4 bases at V and 7 bases at J; junction bases unmatched: 12. The CDR3 loop spans 17 amino acids. Germline CDR1 SGHDN, CDR2 FVKESK. The CDR3 nucleotides are TGTGCCAGCAGCCGAAGTTGGGACAGGGGGAGGGCGAATGAGCAGTTCTTC. Residues: CASSRSWDRGRANEQFF.

The chain uses TRBV4-2 and TRBJ2-3; D is uncertain. Germline-derived CDR1 and CDR2 are LGHNA and YNFKEQ. V shed 2 bases and J shed 2 bases, with 8 bases lying between them. The CDR3 loop spans 14 amino acids. The CDR3 loop reads CASSQSQITDTQYF. The DNA for the CDR3 is TGTGCCAGCAGCCAATCACAGATCACAGATACGCAGTATTTT.

This rearrangement joins TRBV28 to TRBJ1-2, with a weak D call TRBD1 (6 bases). The V end was cut by 5 bases, the J end by 4 bases, with 8 bases between. Germline V gene sequence: CDR1 MDHEN, CDR2 SYDVKM. There are 12 residues in the CDR3. CDR3 sequence (DNA): TGTGCCAGCAGTACGGACAGCTATGGCTACACCTTC. It specifies CASSTDSYGYTF.

In regard to this clone: This CDR3 is also generated by other DNA sequences in the sample. This chain joins TRBV9 and TRBJ1-5, with D perhaps matching TRBD1 (6 bases). This CDR3 comprises 13 residues. Germline values: CDR1 SGDLS, CDR2 YYNGEE. Trimming left V 0 bases short and J 6 bases short, with 7 bases between. CDR3 amino acids: CASSVEGGQPQHF. Here the CDR3 DNA reads TGTGCCAGCAGCGTAGAAGGGGGTCAGCCCCAGCATTTT.

The chain links TRBV28 to TRBJ2-7; TRBD2 agrees at 13 bases. CDR3 size: 14 residues. CDR1 is MDHEN, CDR2 SYDVKM, per germline. V lost 5 bases, J lost 6 bases, and 4 bases stayed unmatched. The chain's CDR3 is CASSPRTSGSEQYF. CDR3 nucleotides: TGTGCCAGCAGTCCCCGGACTAGCGGGAGCGAGCAGTACTTC.

The chain couples TRBV4-2 to TRBJ2-3; 9 bases align to TRBD2. Germline V gives CDR1 LGHNA, CDR2 YNFKEQ. The CDR3 length is 17 residues. Trimming removed 0 bases from V and 6 bases from J; junction bases left unmatched: 10. In DNA form, the CDR3 reads TGTGCCAGCAGCCAAGAAAACCGGGTAGCGGGAGTTGATACGCAGTATTTT. Its translation: CASSQENRVAGVDTQYF.

V and J are TRBV30 and TRBJ1-2, with TRBD1 as a possible D gene (6 bases). The CDR3 has 14 amino acids. The germline V and J ends were trimmed by 1 base and 4 bases, with 13 bases remaining between them. The V gene's germline CDR1 is GTSNPN and CDR2 SVGIG (reference sequence). CDR3 nucleotide sequence: TGTGCCTGGAGTGCCATTGGGGGGGCCTATGGCTACACCTTC. Protein sequence: CAWSAIGGAYGYTF.

The J gene is TRBJ1-2, the V gene TRBV28; 7 bases fit TRBD1. Trimming took 5 bases from V and 8 from J; bases not matched to a gene: 17. This CDR3 has 16 amino acids. CDR1 MDHEN and CDR2 SYDVKM come from the germline V gene. CDR3 sequence: CASSTSPTGILQGYTF. CDR3 DNA: TGTGCCAGCAGTACTTCCCCGACAGGGATTCTCCAGGGCTACACCTTC.

The chain employs TRBV3-1 (or the pseudogene TRBV3-2) and TRBJ1-2, with D unclear. V was clipped by 8 bases and J by 4 bases, with 11 bases between them. The CDR3 runs to 12 residues. The germline V gene has CDR1 LGHDT and CDR2 YNNKEL (reference sequence). The CDR3 DNA reads as TGTGCCAGCGGACGGGAAACCTATGGCTACACCTTC. Its translation: CASGRETYGYTF.

V gene TRBV5-4 combines with J gene TRBJ2-7; D unclear. Germline CDR1 reads SGHNT; CDR2 reads YYREEE (reference sequence). The CDR3 loop spans 11 amino acids. V lost 0 bases to trimming and J lost 6 bases, with 4 bases between them. The CDR3 here is CASSLGGEQYF. CDR3 bases: TGTGCCAGCAGCTTGGGAGGCGAGCAGTACTTC.

The chain links TRBV7-3 to TRBJ2-1, with TRBD2 as a possible D gene (6 bases). CDR1 is SGHTA and CDR2 is FQGTGA in the germline V gene. Trimming shortened V by 0 bases and J by 6 bases, and 12 bases separated the two germline ends. The CDR3 is made up of 15 amino acids. The DNA of the CDR3 is TGTGCCAGCAGCTTAACGGGAGGAGGGGTCAATGAGCAGTTCTTC. The encoded protein is CASSLTGGGVNEQFF.

This chain links TRBV19 with TRBJ2-5; D uncertain. V shed 2 bases and J shed 11 bases, with 15 bases lying between them. CDR3 size: 13 residues. CDR1 LNHDA and CDR2 SQIVND come from the germline V gene (reference sequence). CDR3 nucleotide sequence: TGTGCCAGTAGTATATCCCCCGCAGGTACGCAGTACTTC. Translating gives CASSISPAGTQYF.

This chain connects TRBV29-1 to TRBJ1-1; 8 bases map to TRBD1. There are 14 residues in the CDR3. Germline values: CDR1 SQVTM, CDR2 ANQGSEA. V trimming: 6 bases; J trimming: 6 bases; junction bases outside the gene matches: 12. The CDR3 spells CSVKAQGARSEAFF. The CDR3, as DNA: TGCAGCGTAAAAGCGCAGGGGGCGAGATCTGAAGCTTTCTTT.

This clone was observed a single time. In DNA form, the CDR3 reads TGCAGCTCGACGACTAGCGGGAGTTTTAATGAGCAGTTCTTC. It specifies CSSTTSGSFNEQFF. The chain uses TRBV29-1 and TRBJ2-1, with 12 bases matching TRBD2. The CDR3 sequence is 14 residues long. The ends lost 8 bases at V and 7 bases at J; junction bases unmatched: 9. Germline lookup yields CDR1 SQVTM and CDR2 ANQGSEA.

The chain employs TRBV14 and TRBJ2-3, with TRBD2 matching over 9 bases. Germline CDR1 reads SGHDN; CDR2 reads FVKESK. The CDR3 spans 19 residues. Germline trimming cut 4 bases from V and 5 bases from J; bases unmatched to any gene: 19. CDR3 in amino acids: CASSPTGKLAGAGGDTQYF. CDR3 nucleotide sequence: TGTGCCAGCAGCCCGACCGGGAAACTAGCGGGCGCCGGAGGAGATACGCAGTATTTT.

This chain connects TRBV4-3 to TRBJ2-1; D ambiguous. This CDR3 spans 16 amino acids. The V and J ends lost 0 bases and 0 bases respectively, with 9 bases between them. Germline loops: CDR1 LGHNA, CDR2 YSLEER. CDR3: CASSQDLAPSYNEQFF. The CDR3 DNA reads TGCGCCAGCAGCCAAGATTTAGCCCCCTCCTACAATGAGCAGTTCTTC.

The rearrangement links TRBV30 to TRBJ2-2, with 14 bases identical to TRBD2. Germline trimming cut 0 bases from V and 5 bases from J; bases unmatched to any gene: 14. The V gene's germline CDR1 is GTSNPN and CDR2 SVGIG (reference sequence). CDR3 size: 20 residues. The CDR3 region has the DNA TGTGCCTGGAGTGTACCCCGACTAGCGGGAGGGCCTCTCGGAACCGGGGAGCTGTTTTTT. It specifies CAWSVPRLAGGPLGTGELFF. The full variable domain, with the rest looked up from reference TRBV30 and TRBJ2-2, is SQTIHQWPATLVQPVGSPLSLECTVEGTSNPNLYWYRQAAGRGLQLLFYSVGIGQISSEVPQNLSASRPQDRQFILSSKKLLLSDSGFYLCAWSVPRLAGGPLGTGELFFGEGSRLTVL.